The 25 T cell receptor beta chains given below trace back to one sample, sequenced in a study of CD8+ T cells in alopecia areata. It was cDNA, reverse transcribed from extracted RNA, that served as the sequencing template. Using immunoSEQ multiplex PCR, the repertoire was profiled, and TCRdb retains in-frame clones only, with some absent. The sample yields roughly 100,000 clones, 44% seen once. The sample's treatment: oral pan-JAK inhibitor, 5-10 mg twice daily. Source: CD8+ T cells sorted from blood, taken at week 24, from a patient treated with tofacitinib. The receptors were gathered from a human donor with alopecia areata.

V is TRBV27 and J is TRBJ2-7; 12 bases line up with TRBD2. The germline CDR1 and CDR2 sequences are MNHEY and SMNVEV (reference sequence). V lost 6 bases and J lost 4; bases outside the gene matches: 7. This CDR3 spans 15 amino acids. For the CDR3, the DNA is TGTGCCAGCAGCCTTGGACTAGCGGGAATTTACGAGCAGTACTTC. Protein sequence: CASSLGLAGIYEQYF.

The chain carries TRBV18 and TRBJ1-1; 9 bases are a match to TRBD1. The CDR3 runs 14 residues. The germline V gene encodes CDR1 KGHSH and CDR2 LQKENI. With V trimmed by 3 bases and J by 9 bases, 8 bases remained unmatched. CDR3 in amino acids: CASSPTGGEQQAFF. In DNA, the CDR3 is TGTGCCAGCTCACCGACAGGGGGGGAACAACAAGCTTTCTTT.

This clone was detected only a few times. The rearrangement links TRBV28 to TRBJ2-4; either TRBD1 or TRBD2 may fit D (6 bases each). V was cut by 7 bases and J by 7 bases, with 14 bases left in between. Germline lookup yields CDR1 MDHEN and CDR2 SYDVKM. CDR3 size: 13 residues. This CDR3 is CASNRRGANIQYF. The CDR3 DNA is TGTGCCAGCAACCGGAGGGGGGCGAACATTCAGTACTTC.

This CDR3 reads CASSEVASSAGYTF. The CDR3 nucleotides are TGTGCCAGCAGTGAAGTGGCGTCCTCTGCAGGCTACACCTTC. This chain uses TRBV6-1 with TRBJ1-2; no clear D. V was clipped by 1 base and J by 8 bases, with 14 bases between them. The CDR3 extends over 14 amino acids. The germline CDR1 and CDR2 sequences are MNHNS and SASEGT.

CDR3 protein: CASTTVHSNQPQHF. CDR3 DNA sequence: TGTGCCAGCACTACAGTCCATAGCAATCAGCCCCAGCATTTT. The V call is TRBV2, the J call TRBJ1-5; D gene uncertain. Germline values: CDR1 SNHLY, CDR2 FYNNEI. The ends were cut back, 7 bases at V and 0 bases at J, with 10 bases in the middle. The CDR3 totals 14 residues.

The chain carries TRBV25-1 and TRBJ2-6; TRBD1 matches 9 bases. The length of the CDR3 is 17 residues. V was clipped by 4 bases and J by 0 bases; unmatched bases: 4. Germline values: CDR1 MGHDK, CDR2 SYGVNS. The CDR3 DNA reads as TGTGCCAGCAGTGGACAGGGGGTACTCTCTGGGGCCAACGTCCTGACTTTC. It specifies CASSGQGVLSGANVLTF.

The chain combines TRBV5-1 with TRBJ2-7; 8 nucleotides agree with TRBD2. The CDR3 extends over 15 amino acids. Trimming cost V 3 bases and J 2 bases; bases outside gene matches: 7. Germline V gives CDR1 SGHRS, CDR2 YFSETQ. CDR3 loop: CASSSTSGQAYEQYF. DNA for the CDR3: TGCGCCAGCAGCTCAACTAGCGGCCAGGCCTACGAGCAGTACTTC.

The chain is built from TRBV11-2 and TRBJ2-7; 10 bases are shared with TRBD2. This CDR3 has 15 residues. Germline CDR1 and CDR2: SGHAT and FQNNGV. V was clipped by 6 bases and J by 7 bases; unmatched bases: 12. CDR3: CASRSASGSSWEQYF. The CDR3 nucleotides read TGTGCCAGCAGATCAGCTAGCGGGAGTTCATGGGAGCAGTACTTC.

The chain joins TRBV13 to TRBJ2-1, with 11 bases matching TRBD2. V dropped 5 bases and J dropped 6; count of bases not matched to a gene: 6. This CDR3 has 15 residues. Germline V gene sequence: CDR1 PRHDT, CDR2 FYEKMQ (reference sequence). The CDR3 region is CASSVAGGPGNEQFF. The CDR3, as DNA: TGTGCCAGCAGCGTAGCGGGAGGGCCGGGCAATGAGCAGTTCTTC.

This clone came up a few times. DNA of the CDR3: TGTGCCAGTAGTATTGGAGCGGTCGGGTTTCAAAATGAGCAGTTCTTC. It specifies CASSIGAVGFQNEQFF. The chain has TRBV19 and TRBJ2-1; D may be TRBD2 (5 bases). The V gene's germline CDR1 is LNHDA and CDR2 SQIVND (reference sequence). Trimming took 3 bases from V and 7 from J, leaving 19 bases between them. This CDR3 region has 16 residues.

V usage is TRBV20-1 and J usage is TRBJ2-2; TRBD2 might be the D (5 bases). The length of the CDR3 is 11 residues. The germline V gene has CDR1 DFQATT and CDR2 SNEGSKA (reference sequence). The CDR3 spells CTLAGTGELFF. The CDR3 bases are TGCACCCTGGCGGGCACCGGGGAGCTGTTTTTT.

The chain combines TRBV7-3 with TRBJ2-7; D is undetermined. CDR3 length: 13 amino acids. Trimming took off 3 bases at V and 5 bases at J, with 11 bases between the two ends. From germline, CDR1 is SGHTA and CDR2 FQGTGA. Here the CDR3 reads CASSFGSRNEQYF. CDR3 coding DNA: TGTGCCAGCAGCTTCGGATCCCGGAACGAGCAGTACTTC.

There are a few counts of this clone. The V gene is TRBV29-1, the J gene TRBJ1-1, with TRBD1 as a possible D gene (6 bases). Germline loops: CDR1 SQVTM, CDR2 ANQGSEA. Trimming shortened V by 4 bases and J by 4 bases, and 16 bases separated the two germline ends. The CDR3 is 14 amino acids. CDR3 protein: CSVGGGEGGTEAFF. In DNA, the CDR3 is TGCAGCGTTGGCGGAGGGGAAGGGGGCACTGAAGCTTTCTTT.

The chain employs TRBV15 and TRBJ1-4; D is possibly TRBD1 (6 bases). CDR1 is LNHNV and CDR2 is YYDKDF in the germline V gene (reference sequence). V shed 4 bases and J shed 8 bases, with 14 bases lying between them. The CDR3 runs to 14 residues. DNA of the CDR3: TGTGCCACCAGCACGCTGGGGGCGGGGGAAAAACTGTTTTTT. Amino acids: CATSTLGAGEKLFF.

This chain uses TRBV7-9 with TRBJ2-2, with D possibly matching TRBD2 (5 bases). In germline, CDR1 is SEHNR, CDR2 FQNEAQ (reference sequence). V gave up 5 bases and J gave up 1 base, with 11 bases separating them. The CDR3 runs 15 residues. CDR3 residues: CASSNGRVNTGELFF. CDR3 bases: TGTGCCAGCAGCAACGGGCGGGTGAACACCGGGGAGCTGTTTTTT.

This clone has a handful of counts. The V and J genes are TRBV7-1 and TRBJ2-3; a possible D gene is TRBD2 (6 bases). TRBV7-1 has ORF status, its function being uncertain. V was cut by 4 bases and J by 6 bases, with 14 bases left in between. CDR3 length: 14 amino acids. Written as DNA, the CDR3 is TGTGCCAGCAGCTTAGCCAGCGGGCTTGATACGCAGTATTTT. Amino acids: CASSLASGLDTQYF.

The V gene is TRBV19, the J gene TRBJ2-1; D gene ambiguous. Looked up from germline, CDR1 is LNHDA and CDR2 is SQIVND (reference sequence). Trimming removed 1 base from V and 9 bases from J, with 7 bases in between. The CDR3 is 12 residues long. In nucleotides, the CDR3 is TGTGCCAGTAGTATAGGACAAGTTGAGCAGTTCTTC. This encodes CASSIGQVEQFF.

The chain carries TRBV9 and TRBJ1-1; 9 positions match TRBD1. Germline trimming cut 4 bases from V and 5 bases from J; bases unmatched to any gene: 3. The CDR3 has 13 residues. The germline V gene has CDR1 SGDLS and CDR2 YYNGEE. The CDR3 loop is CASSPGQGTEAFF. DNA of the CDR3: TGTGCCAGCAGCCCCGGACAGGGGACTGAAGCTTTCTTT.

The chain uses TRBV7-9 and TRBJ1-2, with TRBD1 matching 7 bases. V lost 5 bases to trimming and J lost 5 bases; unmatched junction nucleotides: 11. This CDR3 is built from 15 residues. Per the germline V gene, CDR1 is SEHNR and CDR2 is FQNEAQ (reference sequence). CDR3: CASSLEKQGWYGYTF. CDR3 bases: TGTGCCAGCAGCCTAGAGAAACAGGGGTGGTATGGCTACACCTTC.

The chain joins TRBV7-8 to TRBJ2-5; tentative D call: TRBD2 (6 bases). With 5 bases removed from V and 5 bases from J, the gap between germline ends came to 18 bases. CDR1 is SGHVS, CDR2 FQNEAQ, per germline. This CDR3 contains 15 residues. The CDR3 DNA reads as TGTGCCAGCAGCCCGACCCCGGGGGTTGGGGAGACCCAGTACTTC. Residues: CASSPTPGVGETQYF.

V usage is TRBV2 and J usage is TRBJ1-5, with a tentative D call TRBD1 (6 bases). CDR1 SNHLY and CDR2 FYNNEI come from the germline V gene. The CDR3 consists of 12 residues. V dropped 10 bases and J dropped 0 bases, with 7 bases sitting between them. The CDR3 region has the DNA TGTGCCATAGGGGGTAGCAATCAGCCCCAGCATTTT. This encodes CAIGGSNQPQHF.

This clone is deemed medium-sized. Written as DNA, the CDR3 is TGTGCCAGCAGCCAAGAATGGGGGGCTGAGCAGTACTTC. Encoded protein: CASSQEWGAEQYF. The chain recombines TRBV14 with TRBJ2-7; D tentatively reads TRBD1 or TRBD2 (6 bases each). Trimming stripped 0 bases from V and 7 bases from J, with 10 bases between. Germline V gene sequence: CDR1 SGHDN, CDR2 FVKESK. The CDR3 sequence is 13 residues long.

This chain connects TRBV4-3 to TRBJ2-7; perhaps TRBD2 as D (6 bases). Germline V gives CDR1 LGHNA, CDR2 YSLEER. The CDR3 spans 16 residues. Between the trimmed V and J ends, which lost 0 bases and 1 base, there was a span of 13 bases. This CDR3 is CASSQETWDSSYEQYF. CDR3 DNA sequence: TGCGCCAGCAGCCAAGAAACGTGGGACTCATCCTACGAGCAGTACTTC.

There are many counts of this clone. V and J are TRBV7-9 and TRBJ1-2; no definite D call. V gave up 3 bases and J gave up 2 bases, with 7 bases separating them. This CDR3 is 13 amino acids long. The germline V gene has CDR1 SEHNR and CDR2 FQNEAQ (reference sequence). CDR3 protein: CASSLTSNYGYTF. CDR3 in DNA: TGTGCCAGCAGCTTGACAAGCAACTATGGCTACACCTTC. The full variable domain, its missing parts supplied by reference TRBV7-9 and TRBJ1-2, is DTGVSQNPRHKITKRGQNVTFRCDPISEHNRLYWYRQTLGQGPEFLTYFQNEAQLEKSRLLSDRFSAERPKGSFSTLEIQRTEQGDSAMYLCASSLTSNYGYTFGSGTRLTVV.

The CDR3 bases are TGTGCCAGCAGCCGCGGACAGGGGGCCGGTCAGCCCCAGCATTTT. It specifies CASSRGQGAGQPQHF. The gene calls are TRBV28 and TRBJ1-5; 11 bases align to TRBD1. There are 15 residues in the CDR3. The J segment lost 6 bases and the V segment lost 6 bases, leaving 7 bases of the junction unmatched. Germline assignment: CDR1 MDHEN and CDR2 SYDVKM.